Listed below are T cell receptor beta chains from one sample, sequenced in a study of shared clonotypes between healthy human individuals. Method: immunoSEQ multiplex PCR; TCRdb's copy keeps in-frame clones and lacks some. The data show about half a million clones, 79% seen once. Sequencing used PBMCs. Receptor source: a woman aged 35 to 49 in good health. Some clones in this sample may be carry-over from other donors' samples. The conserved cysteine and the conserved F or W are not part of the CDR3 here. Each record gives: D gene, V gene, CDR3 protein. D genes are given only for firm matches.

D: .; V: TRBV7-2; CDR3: ASSLTYTDTQY
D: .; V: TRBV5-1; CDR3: ASSSLSGLLAAEQF
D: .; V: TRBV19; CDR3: ASSVNRATEAF
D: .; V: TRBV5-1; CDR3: ASSRGSGQTGELF
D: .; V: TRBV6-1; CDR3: ASSVHTGELF
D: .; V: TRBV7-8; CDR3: ASTRPGDGHNEQF
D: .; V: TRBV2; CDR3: ASSNLDLPTDTQY
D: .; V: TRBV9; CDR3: ASSVSGGLYEQY
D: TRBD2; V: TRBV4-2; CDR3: ASSQVQREMETQY
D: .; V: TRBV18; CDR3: ASSPGGGETQY
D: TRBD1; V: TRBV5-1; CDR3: ASSSTGGDTEAF
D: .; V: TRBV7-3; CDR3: ASSQSGAGNTEAF
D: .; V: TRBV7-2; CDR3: ASSLAPHSYNEQF
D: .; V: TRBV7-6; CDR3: ASSLRENTEAF
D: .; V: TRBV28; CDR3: ASRLQGQLNQPQH
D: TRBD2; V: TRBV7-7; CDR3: ASSPLAGEVNEQF
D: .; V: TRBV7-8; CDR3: ASSSQEFTDTQY
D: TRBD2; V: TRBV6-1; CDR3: ASMTSGTYYEQY
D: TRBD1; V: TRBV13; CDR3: ASSLDRGYTGELF
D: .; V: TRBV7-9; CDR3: ASTRDRNRETQY
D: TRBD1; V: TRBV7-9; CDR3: VSSLEGTAGQPQH
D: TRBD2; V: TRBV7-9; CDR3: ASSLVSGTTETQY
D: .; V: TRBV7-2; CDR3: ASSPGTEVYGYT
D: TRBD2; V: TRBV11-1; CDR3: ASSYGGEGYNEQF
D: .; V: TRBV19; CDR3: ASSIASGSYEQY
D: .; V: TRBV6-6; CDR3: ASSYEGARGETQY
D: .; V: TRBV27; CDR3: ASSFGGGESYEQY
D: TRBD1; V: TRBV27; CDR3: ASSFTGGGQPQH
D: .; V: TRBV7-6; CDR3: ASSPQGEPYNEQF
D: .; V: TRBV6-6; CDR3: ASRYLPYEQY
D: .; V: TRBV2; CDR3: ASKLGGNYGYT
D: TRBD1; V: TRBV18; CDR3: ASSQGQDQYGYT
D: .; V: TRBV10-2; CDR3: ASTLSGGSSAQH
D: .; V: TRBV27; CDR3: ASSENRVGYT
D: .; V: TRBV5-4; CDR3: ASSLSGQYGYT
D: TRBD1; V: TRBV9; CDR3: ASSVGTGTGGTDTQY
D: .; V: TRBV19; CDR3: ASSPTGSNQPQH
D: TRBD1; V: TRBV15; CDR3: ATSRARTGGQETQY
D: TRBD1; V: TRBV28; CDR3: ASSLPGGNGYT
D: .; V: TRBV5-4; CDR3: ASSLSGLYGYT
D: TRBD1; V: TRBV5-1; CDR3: ASSPLPPGQGTNEQF
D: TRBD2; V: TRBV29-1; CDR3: SVDGGSSYNEQF
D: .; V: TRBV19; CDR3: ASSPRLTTDTQY
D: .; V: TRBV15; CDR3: ATSTRVIYEQY
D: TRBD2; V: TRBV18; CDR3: ASSRTSGTIGDTQY
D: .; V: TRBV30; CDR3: AWSLGPSQPQH
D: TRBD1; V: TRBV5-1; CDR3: ASSWTGGSGEAF
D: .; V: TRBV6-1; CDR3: ASSESQGLVTQY
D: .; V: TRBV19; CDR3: ASTRPGDQPQH
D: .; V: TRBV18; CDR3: ASSPGRSRGYGYT
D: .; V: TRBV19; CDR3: ASTGNRVNYGYT
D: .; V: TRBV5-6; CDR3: ASSYTRDNMNTEAF
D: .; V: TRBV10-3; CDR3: AISEVGTEAF